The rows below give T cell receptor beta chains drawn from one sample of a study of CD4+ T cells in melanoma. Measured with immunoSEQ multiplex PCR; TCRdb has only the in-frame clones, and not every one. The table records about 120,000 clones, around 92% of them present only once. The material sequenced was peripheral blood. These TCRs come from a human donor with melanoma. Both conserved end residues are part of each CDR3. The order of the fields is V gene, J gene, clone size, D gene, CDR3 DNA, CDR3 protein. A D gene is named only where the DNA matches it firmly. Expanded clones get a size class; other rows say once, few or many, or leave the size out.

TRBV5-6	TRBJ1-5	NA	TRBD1	TGTGCCAGCAGTCATAAGGACAGGATGAATCAGCCCCAGCATTTT	CASSHKDRMNQPQHF
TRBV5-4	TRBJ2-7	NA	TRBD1	TGTGCCAGCAGCTTGGCCCGGGACAGACCCTACGAGCAGTACTTC	CASSLARDRPYEQYF
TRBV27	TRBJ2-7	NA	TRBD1	TGTGCCAGCAGTAGCCGGGACAGGGAGTACGAGCAGTACTTC	CASSSRDREYEQYF
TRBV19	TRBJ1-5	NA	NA	TGTGCCAGTAGCTGGGGGGGTAACGGCAATCAGCCCCAGCATTTT	CASSWGGNGNQPQHF
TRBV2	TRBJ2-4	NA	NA	TGTGCCAGCAGTGTTATAGGATTCAAAAACATTCAGTACTTC	CASSVIGFKNIQYF
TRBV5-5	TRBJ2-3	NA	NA	TGTGCCAGCAGCTTGGTCGGTCAGTCCACAGATACGCAGTATTTT	CASSLVGQSTDTQYF
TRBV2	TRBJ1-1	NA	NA	TGTGCCAGCAGTGTCGAGGGGGAAGGGACTGAAGCTTTCTTT	CASSVEGEGTEAFF
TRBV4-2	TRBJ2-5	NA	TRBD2	TGTGCCAGCAGCCAAGCGATAGCGGGGGAAGAGACCCAGTACTTC	CASSQAIAGEETQYF
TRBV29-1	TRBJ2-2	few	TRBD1	TGCAGCTACCTCGGGACAGGGTCTGGCGGGGAGCTGTTTTTT	CSYLGTGSGGELFF
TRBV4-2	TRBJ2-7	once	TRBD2	TGTGCCAGCAGCCATAGCGGGAGCTACGAGCAGTACTTC	CASSHSGSYEQYF
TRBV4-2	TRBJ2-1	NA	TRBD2	TGTGCCAGCAGCCTATCCGGTAGCGGGCGTGAGCAGTTCTTC	CASSLSGSGREQFF
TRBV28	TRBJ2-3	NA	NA	TGTGCCAGCAGTTTCAGGGGTGTGAGCACAGATACGCAGTATTTT	CASSFRGVSTDTQYF
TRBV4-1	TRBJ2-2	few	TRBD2	TGCGCCAGCAGCCAGGTAGCGGGAACGAACACCGGGGAGCTGTTTTTT	CASSQVAGTNTGELFF
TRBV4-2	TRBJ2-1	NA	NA	TGTGCCAGCAGCCGAGAAGCGGACGTATCCAATGAGCAGTTCTTC	CASSREADVSNEQFF
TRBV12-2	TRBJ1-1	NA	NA	TGTGCAAGTCGCTTAGTTTTTAGTTTGTTCGCAGCTGAAGCTTTCTTT	CASRLVFSLFAAEAFF
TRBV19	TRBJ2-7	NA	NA	TGTGCCAGTAGTATCACTAGCAGTCTTGGGTACGAGCAGTACTTC	CASSITSSLGYEQYF
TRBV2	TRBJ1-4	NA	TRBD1	TGTGCCAGCAGTGGGGACAGGGCTGAAAAACTGTTTTTT	CASSGDRAEKLFF
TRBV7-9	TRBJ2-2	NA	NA	TGTGCCAGCAGCCCAAGTACGAGTCCGGACACCGGGGAGCTGTTTTTT	CASSPSTSPDTGELFF
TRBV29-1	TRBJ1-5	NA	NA	TGCAGCGTTCGTGAGTCCGGTCAGCCCCAGCATTTT	CSVRESGQPQHF
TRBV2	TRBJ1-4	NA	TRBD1	TGTGCCACTGACAGGGGGCTGAGTGAAAAACTGTTTTTT	CATDRGLSEKLFF
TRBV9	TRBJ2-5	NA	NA	TGTGCCAGCAGCGTTGGCCCCGGAGGGCGAGAGACCCAGTACTTC	CASSVGPGGRETQYF
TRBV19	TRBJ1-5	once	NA	TGTGCCAGTAGTATACCGGGCAGACCTAGCAATCAGCCCCAGCATTTT	CASSIPGRPSNQPQHF
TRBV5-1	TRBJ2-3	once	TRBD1	TGCGCCAGCAGACGGACAGGGCGTAGCACAGATACGCAGTATTTT	CASRRTGRSTDTQYF
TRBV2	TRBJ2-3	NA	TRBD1	TGTGCCACCAAGTTCGGGCGCAGGGACAGGGTTTCAGATACGCAGTATTTT	CATKFGRRDRVSDTQYF
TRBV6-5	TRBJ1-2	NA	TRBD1	TGTGCCAGCAGTACCCGGACAGGTCACTATGGCTACACCTTC	CASSTRTGHYGYTF
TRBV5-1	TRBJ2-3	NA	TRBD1	TGCGCCAGCAGCCGACAGGGGCAGGGCACAGATACGCAGTATTTT	CASSRQGQGTDTQYF
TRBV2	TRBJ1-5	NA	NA	TGTGCCAGCGAATTTTCTGGTCAGCCCCAGCATTTT	CASEFSGQPQHF
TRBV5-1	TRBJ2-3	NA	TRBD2	TGCGCCAGCAGCTTGGATAGCGGGACGACTAGCACAGATACGCAGTATTTT	CASSLDSGTTSTDTQYF
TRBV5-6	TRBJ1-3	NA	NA	TGTGCCAGCAGCGGCCGGGACACCTCTGGAAACACCATATATTTT	CASSGRDTSGNTIYF
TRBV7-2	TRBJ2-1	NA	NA	TGTGCCAGCAGCCCGGGACCCCAGAATGAGCAGTTCTTC	CASSPGPQNEQFF
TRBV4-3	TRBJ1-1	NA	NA	TGCGCCAGCAGCCCAGGAGATGACACTGAAGCTTTCTTT	CASSPGDDTEAFF
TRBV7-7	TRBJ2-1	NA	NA	TGTGCCAGCAGTCCCGGCGCGGGTGATAAGGAGCAGTTCTTC	CASSPGAGDKEQFF
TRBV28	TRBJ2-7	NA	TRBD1	TGTGCCAGCAATAGTAACAGGGGCACCGAGCAGTACTTC	CASNSNRGTEQYF
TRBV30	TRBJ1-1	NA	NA	TGTGCCTGGAGCCGGCAGGTGAACACTGAAGCTTTCTTT	CAWSRQVNTEAFF
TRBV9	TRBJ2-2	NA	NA	TGTGCCAGCAGCGTTGGCAGGGTAGCCACCGGGGAGCTGTTTTTT	CASSVGRVATGELFF
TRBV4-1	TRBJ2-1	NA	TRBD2	TGCGCCAGCAGCCATACTAGCGGGGTAGGGAATGAGCAGTTCTTC	CASSHTSGVGNEQFF
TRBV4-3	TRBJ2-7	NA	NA	TGCGCCAGCAGCCAAGATAGCAGAGACGAGCAGTACTTC	CASSQDSRDEQYF
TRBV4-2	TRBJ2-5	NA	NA	TGTGCCAGCAGCCTCTTCTTCCGGGGAAGGGAGACCCAGTACTTC	CASSLFFRGRETQYF
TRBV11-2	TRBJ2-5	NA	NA	TGTGCCAGCAGCTTCGGTCAGACACTACGGGAGACCCAGTACTTC	CASSFGQTLRETQYF
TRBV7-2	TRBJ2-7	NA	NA	TGTGCCAGCAGCTTATCCATGAGGGGGGACGAGCAGTACTTC	CASSLSMRGDEQYF
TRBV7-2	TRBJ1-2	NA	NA	TGTGCCAGCAGCTTAATTGTCTCCGGCTTACTCTATGGCTACACCTTC	CASSLIVSGLLYGYTF
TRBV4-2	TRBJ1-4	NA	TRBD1	TGTGCCAGCAGCCCAATCTTGGACAGGGGAGGTGAAAAACTGTTTTTT	CASSPILDRGGEKLFF
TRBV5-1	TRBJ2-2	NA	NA	TGCGCCAGCAGCTTGGGCCGGGGTATGGCCGGGGAGCTGTTTTTT	CASSLGRGMAGELFF
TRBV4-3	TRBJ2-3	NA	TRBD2	TGCGCCAGCAGCCAAGCCCAAACTAGCGGGAGTAGAGGGGCCACAGATACGCAGTATTTT	CASSQAQTSGSRGATDTQYF
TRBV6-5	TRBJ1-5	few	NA	TGTGCCAGCAGTTACACTAACAGTGGTAATCAGCCCCAGCATTTT	CASSYTNSGNQPQHF
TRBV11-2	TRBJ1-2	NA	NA	TGTGCCAGCAGCTTAGACGGTACGGACAGATCCTATGGCTACACCTTC	CASSLDGTDRSYGYTF
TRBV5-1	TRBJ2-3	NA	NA	TGCGCCAGCAGCTTGGGTCCCCCGGCGAGCACAGATACGCAGTATTTT	CASSLGPPASTDTQYF
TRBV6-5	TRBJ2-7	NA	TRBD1	TGTGCCAGCAGTTACTCCCCGGGACAGGGCTCCTACGAGCAGTACTTC	CASSYSPGQGSYEQYF
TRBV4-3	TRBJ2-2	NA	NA	TGCGCCAGCAGCCAAGAAGCCCCCAGGGGCACCGGGGAGCTGTTTTTT	CASSQEAPRGTGELFF
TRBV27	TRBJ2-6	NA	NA	TGTGCCAGCAGTCCTCGGCGGGAATTCAACGTCCTGACTTTC	CASSPRREFNVLTF
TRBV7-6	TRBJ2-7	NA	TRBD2	TGTGCCAGCAGCTTAGAGGGCGGGAGGGCCCCCTACGAGCAGTACTTC	CASSLEGGRAPYEQYF
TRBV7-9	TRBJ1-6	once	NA	TGTGCCAGCAGCTCTTCCAATTCACCCCTCCACTTT	CASSSSNSPLHF
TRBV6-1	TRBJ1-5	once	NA	TGTGCCAGCAGTGAAGCCCCGCGGGGCAGGAATCAGCCCCAGCATTTT	CASSEAPRGRNQPQHF
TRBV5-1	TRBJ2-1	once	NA	TGCGCCAGCCGTACGGAAGTTTACAATGAGCAGTTCTTC	CASRTEVYNEQFF
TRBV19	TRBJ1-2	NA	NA	TGTGCCAGTAGTATGGACGGGGTTGGCTATGGCTACACCTTC	CASSMDGVGYGYTF
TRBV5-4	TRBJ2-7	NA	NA	TGTGCCAGCAGCCCTCCCACCTCCTACGAGCAGTACTTC	CASSPPTSYEQYF